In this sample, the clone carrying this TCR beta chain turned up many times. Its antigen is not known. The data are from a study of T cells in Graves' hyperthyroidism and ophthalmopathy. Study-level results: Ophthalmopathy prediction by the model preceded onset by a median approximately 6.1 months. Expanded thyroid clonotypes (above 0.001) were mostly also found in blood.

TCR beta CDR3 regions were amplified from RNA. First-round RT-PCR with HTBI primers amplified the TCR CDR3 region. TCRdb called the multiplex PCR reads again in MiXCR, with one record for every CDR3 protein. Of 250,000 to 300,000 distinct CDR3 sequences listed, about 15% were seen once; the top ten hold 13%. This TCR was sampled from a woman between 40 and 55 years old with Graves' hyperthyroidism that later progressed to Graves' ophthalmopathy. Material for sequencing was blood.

The CDR3 is CSARGQGNYGYTF. The CDR3 nucleotides read TGCAGTGCTAGAGGACAGGGGAACTATGGCTACACCTTC. J is TRBJ1-2 and V is TRBV20-1; 8 bases line up with TRBD1. V was clipped by 1 base and J by 2 bases; unmatched bases: 0. Germline V CDR1 and CDR2: DFQATT, SNEGSKA (reference sequence). This CDR3 comprises 13 residues.